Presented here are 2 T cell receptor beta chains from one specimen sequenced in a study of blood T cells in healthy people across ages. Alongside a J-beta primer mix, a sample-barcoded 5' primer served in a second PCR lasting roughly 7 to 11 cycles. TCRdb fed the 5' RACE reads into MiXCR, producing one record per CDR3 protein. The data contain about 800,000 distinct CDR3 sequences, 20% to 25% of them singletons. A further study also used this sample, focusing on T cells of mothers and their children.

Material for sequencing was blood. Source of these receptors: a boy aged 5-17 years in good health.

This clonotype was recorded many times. This chain's CDR3 is CAIRGDGVYNEQFF. The CDR3 DNA is TGTGCCATCAGGGGGGACGGGGTCTACAATGAGCAGTTCTTC. V usage is TRBV10-3 and J usage is TRBJ2-1; D may correspond to TRBD1 or TRBD2 (5 bases each). CDR3 size: 14 residues. Germline V gene lookup returns CDR1 ENHRY and CDR2 SYGVKD. Trimming removed 6 bases from V and 3 bases from J, with 12 bases in between.

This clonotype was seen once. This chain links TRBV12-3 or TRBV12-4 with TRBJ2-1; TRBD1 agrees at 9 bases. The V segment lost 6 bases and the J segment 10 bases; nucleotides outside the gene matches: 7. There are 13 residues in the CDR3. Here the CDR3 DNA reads TGTGCCAGCAGGCCCGGGACAGGGTACGAGCAGTTCTTC. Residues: CASRPGTGYEQFF.